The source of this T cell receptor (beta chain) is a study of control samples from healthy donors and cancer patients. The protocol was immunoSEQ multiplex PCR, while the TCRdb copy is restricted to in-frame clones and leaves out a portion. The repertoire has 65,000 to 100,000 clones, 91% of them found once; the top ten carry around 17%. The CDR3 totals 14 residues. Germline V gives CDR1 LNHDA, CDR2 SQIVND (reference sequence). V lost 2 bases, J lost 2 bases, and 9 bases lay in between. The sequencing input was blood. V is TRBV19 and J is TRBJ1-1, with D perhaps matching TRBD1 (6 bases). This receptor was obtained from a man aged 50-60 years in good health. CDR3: CASSIQGFNTEAFF. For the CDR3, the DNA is TGTGCCAGTAGTATACAGGGGTTTAACACTGAAGCTTTCTTT.